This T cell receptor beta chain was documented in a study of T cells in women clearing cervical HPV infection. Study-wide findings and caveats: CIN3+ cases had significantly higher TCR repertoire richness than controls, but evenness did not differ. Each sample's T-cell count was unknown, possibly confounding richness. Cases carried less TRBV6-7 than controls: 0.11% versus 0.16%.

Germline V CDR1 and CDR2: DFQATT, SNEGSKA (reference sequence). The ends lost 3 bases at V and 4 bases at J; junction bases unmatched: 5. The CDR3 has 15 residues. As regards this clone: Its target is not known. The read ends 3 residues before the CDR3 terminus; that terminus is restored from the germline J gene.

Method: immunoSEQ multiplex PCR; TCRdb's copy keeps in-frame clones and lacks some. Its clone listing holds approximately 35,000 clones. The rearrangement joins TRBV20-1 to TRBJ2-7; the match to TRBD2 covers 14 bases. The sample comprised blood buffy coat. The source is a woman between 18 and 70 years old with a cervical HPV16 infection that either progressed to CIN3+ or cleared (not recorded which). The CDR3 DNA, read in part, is TGCAGTGCTAGGGGACTAGCGGGAGCCTCGTACGAG. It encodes CSARGLAGASYE. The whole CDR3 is CSARGLAGASYEQYF.